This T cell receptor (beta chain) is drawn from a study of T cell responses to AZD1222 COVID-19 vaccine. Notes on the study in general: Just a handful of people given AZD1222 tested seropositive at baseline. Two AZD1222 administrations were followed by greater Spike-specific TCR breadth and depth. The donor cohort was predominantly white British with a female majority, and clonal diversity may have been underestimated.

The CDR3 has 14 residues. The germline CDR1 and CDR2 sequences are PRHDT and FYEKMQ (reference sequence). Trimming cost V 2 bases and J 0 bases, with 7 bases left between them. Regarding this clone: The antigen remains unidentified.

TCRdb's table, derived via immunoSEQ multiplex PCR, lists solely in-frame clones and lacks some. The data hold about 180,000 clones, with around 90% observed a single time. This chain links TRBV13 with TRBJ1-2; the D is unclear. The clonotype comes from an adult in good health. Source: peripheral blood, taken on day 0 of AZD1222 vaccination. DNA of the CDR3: TGTGCCAGCAGCTTATTGAGTTCTAACTATGGCTACACCTTC. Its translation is CASSLLSSNYGYTF. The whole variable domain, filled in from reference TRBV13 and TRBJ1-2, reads AAGVIQSPRHLIKEKRETATLKCYPIPRHDTVYWYQQGPGQDPQFLISFYEKMQSDKGSIPDRFSAQQFSDYHSELNMSSLELGDSALYFCASSLLSSNYGYTFGSGTRLTVV.